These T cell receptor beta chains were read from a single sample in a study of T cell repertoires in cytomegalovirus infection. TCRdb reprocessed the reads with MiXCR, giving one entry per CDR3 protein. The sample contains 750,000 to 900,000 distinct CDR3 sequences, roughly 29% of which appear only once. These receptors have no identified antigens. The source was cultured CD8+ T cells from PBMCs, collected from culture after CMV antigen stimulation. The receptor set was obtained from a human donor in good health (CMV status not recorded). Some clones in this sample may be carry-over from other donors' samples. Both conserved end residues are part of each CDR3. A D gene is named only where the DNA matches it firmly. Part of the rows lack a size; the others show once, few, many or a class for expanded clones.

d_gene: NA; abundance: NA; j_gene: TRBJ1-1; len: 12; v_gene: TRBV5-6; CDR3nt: TGTGCCAGCAGCTCGACATTCGCTGAAGCTTTCTTT; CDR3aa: CASSSTFAEAFF
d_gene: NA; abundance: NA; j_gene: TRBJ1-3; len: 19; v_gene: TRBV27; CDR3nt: TGTGCCAGCAGTTTAAGGGGTGGCTACAGTCCCTACTCTGGAAACACCATATATTTT; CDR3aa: CASSLRGGYSPYSGNTIYF
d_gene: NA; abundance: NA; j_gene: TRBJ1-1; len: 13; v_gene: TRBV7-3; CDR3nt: TGTGCCAGCAGCTTAAGCGGGACAAACGAAGCTTTCTTT; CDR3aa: CASSLSGTNEAFF
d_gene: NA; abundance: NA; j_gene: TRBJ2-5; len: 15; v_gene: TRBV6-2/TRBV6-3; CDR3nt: TGTGCCAGCAGTTACTCGAACAGATTCCAAGAGACCCAGTACTTC; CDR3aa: CASSYSNRFQETQYF
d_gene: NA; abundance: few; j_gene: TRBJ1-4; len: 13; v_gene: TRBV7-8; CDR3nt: TGTGCCAGCAGCTTAGTTACAAATGAAAAACTGTTTTTT; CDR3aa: CASSLVTNEKLFF
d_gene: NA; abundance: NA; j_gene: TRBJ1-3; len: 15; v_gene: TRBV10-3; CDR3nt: TGTGCCATCAGTGACGTCAGGGAGACTGGAAACACCATATATTTT; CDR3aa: CAISDVRETGNTIYF
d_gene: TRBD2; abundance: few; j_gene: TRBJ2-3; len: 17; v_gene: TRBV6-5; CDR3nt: TGTGCCAGCAGTTACTCGATGCCGGGACTAGGGCTTGATACGCAGTATTTT; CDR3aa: CASSYSMPGLGLDTQYF
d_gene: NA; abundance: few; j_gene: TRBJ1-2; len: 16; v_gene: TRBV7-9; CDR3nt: TGTGCCAGCAGCGCCTCCCACGGATGGGGAAGCGGGGGCTACACCTTC; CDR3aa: CASSASHGWGSGGYTF
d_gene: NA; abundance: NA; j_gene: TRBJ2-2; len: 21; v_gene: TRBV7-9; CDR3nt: TGTGCCAGCAGCTTAGACGATATCGATTATGGGACTCTCAAAAACACCGGGGAGCTGTTTTTT; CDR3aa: CASSLDDIDYGTLKNTGELFF
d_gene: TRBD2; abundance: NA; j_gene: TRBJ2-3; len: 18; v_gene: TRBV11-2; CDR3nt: TGTGCCAGCTTACCCATCGGACTAGCGGGGGCGAGCACAGATACGCAGTATTTT; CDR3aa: CASLPIGLAGASTDTQYF
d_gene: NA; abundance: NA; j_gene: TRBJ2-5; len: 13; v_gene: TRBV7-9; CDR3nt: TGTGCCAGCAAAAGGGACGGCCAAGAGACCCAGTACTTC; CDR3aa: CASKRDGQETQYF
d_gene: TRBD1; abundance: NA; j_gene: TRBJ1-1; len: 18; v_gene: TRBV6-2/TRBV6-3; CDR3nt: TGTGCCAGCAGCCACGCACGGGACAGGGGACCTGCTGGGACTGAAGCTTTCTTT; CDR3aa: CASSHARDRGPAGTEAFF
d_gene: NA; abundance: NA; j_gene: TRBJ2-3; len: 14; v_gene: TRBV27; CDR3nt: TGTGCCAGCAGTTTATCGTTAGACACAGATACGCAGTATTTT; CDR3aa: CASSLSLDTDTQYF
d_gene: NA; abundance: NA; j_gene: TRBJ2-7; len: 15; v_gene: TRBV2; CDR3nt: TGTGCCAGCAGTACAGTTCTGCCTCCAGGAAACGAGCAGTACTTC; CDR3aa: CASSTVLPPGNEQYF
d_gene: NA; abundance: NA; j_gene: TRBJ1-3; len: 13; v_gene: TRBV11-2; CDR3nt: TGTGCCAGCAGCCCGCTATCTGGAAACACCATATATTTT; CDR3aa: CASSPLSGNTIYF
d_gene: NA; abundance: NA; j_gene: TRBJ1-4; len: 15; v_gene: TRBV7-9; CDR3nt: TGTGCCAGCAGCTTAGGTCGGGCAACTAATGAAAAACTGTTTTTT; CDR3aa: CASSLGRATNEKLFF
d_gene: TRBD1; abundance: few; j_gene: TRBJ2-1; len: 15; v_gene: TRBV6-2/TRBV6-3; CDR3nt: TGTGCCAGCAGTTCTGGGGACAGGTCTTGGAATGAGCAGTTCTTC; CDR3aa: CASSSGDRSWNEQFF
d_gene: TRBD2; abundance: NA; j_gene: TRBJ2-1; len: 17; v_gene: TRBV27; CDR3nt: TGTGCCAGCAGTTTATCTTGGACTAGCGGGGTCTACAATGAGCAGTTCTTC; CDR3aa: CASSLSWTSGVYNEQFF
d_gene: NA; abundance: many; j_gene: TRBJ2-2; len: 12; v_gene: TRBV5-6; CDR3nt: TGTGCCAGCAGCTGGGACACCGGGGAGCTGTTTTTT; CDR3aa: CASSWDTGELFF
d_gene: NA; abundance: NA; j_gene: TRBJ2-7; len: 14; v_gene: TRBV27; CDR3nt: TGTGCCAGCAGTTTCGAGCCCACCGGGTACGAGCAGTACTTC; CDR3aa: CASSFEPTGYEQYF
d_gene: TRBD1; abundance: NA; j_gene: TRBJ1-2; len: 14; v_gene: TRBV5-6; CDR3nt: TGTGCCAGCAGGACAGGGGGATTCCGGTATGGCTACACCTTC; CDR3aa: CASRTGGFRYGYTF
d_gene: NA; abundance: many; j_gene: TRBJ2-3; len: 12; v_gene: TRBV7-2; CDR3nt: TGTGCCAGCAGCTACTACCCCGATACGCAGTATTTT; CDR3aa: CASSYYPDTQYF
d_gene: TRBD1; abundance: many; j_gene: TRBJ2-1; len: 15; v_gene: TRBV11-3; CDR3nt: TGTGCCAGCAGCTCCTCCGGGACAGCCTACAATGAGCAGTTCTTC; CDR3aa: CASSSSGTAYNEQFF
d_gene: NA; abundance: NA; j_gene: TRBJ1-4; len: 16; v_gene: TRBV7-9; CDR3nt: TGTGCCAGCAGCTTGGCGGGACTCCAAGCCCCTGAAAAACTGTTTTTT; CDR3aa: CASSLAGLQAPEKLFF
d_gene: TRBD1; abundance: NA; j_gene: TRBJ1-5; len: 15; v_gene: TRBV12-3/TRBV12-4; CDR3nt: TGTGCCAGCAGTTCTGGGGACAGCCTCAATCAGCCCCAGCATTTT; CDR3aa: CASSSGDSLNQPQHF
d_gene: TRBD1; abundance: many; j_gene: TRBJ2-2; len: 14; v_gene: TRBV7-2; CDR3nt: TGTGCCAGCAGCTTGGACAGGGTCACCGGGGAGCTGTTTTTT; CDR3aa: CASSLDRVTGELFF
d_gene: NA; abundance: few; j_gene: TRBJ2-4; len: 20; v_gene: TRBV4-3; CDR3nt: TGCGCCAGCAGCCATAGAGCCTTGGGACGCCCGATAGCACCACCAAACATTCAGTACTTC; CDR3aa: CASSHRALGRPIAPPNIQYF
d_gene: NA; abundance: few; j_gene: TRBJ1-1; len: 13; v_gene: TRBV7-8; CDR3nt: TGTGCCAGCAGCTTAGCGGCGGGCTCTGAAGCTTTCTTT; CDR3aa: CASSLAAGSEAFF
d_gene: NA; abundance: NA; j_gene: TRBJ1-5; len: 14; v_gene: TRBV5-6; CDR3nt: TGTGCCAGCAGCCCAGGGTTTGGCAATCAGCCCCAGCATTTT; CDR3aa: CASSPGFGNQPQHF
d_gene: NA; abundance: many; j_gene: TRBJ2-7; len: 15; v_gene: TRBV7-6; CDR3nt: TGTGCCAGCAGCGAAGAACCAGGGAACCTCTACGAGCAGTACTTC; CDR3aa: CASSEEPGNLYEQYF
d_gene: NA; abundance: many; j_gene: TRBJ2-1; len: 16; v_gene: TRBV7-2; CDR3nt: TGTGCCAGCAGCTTAGGGGCGGGCGGGCCACTTAATGAGCAGTTCTTC; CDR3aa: CASSLGAGGPLNEQFF
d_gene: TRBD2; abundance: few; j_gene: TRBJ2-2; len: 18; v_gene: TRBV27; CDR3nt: TGTGCCAGCAGTTTTACTAGCGGGGGACTTTTTAGCACCGGGGAGCTGTTTTTT; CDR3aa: CASSFTSGGLFSTGELFF
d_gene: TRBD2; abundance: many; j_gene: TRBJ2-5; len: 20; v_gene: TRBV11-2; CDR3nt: TGTGCCAGCAGCTTAGATGGGGGGGGAGGGCTAGCGTGGGACCTACAGACCCAGTACTTC; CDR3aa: CASSLDGGGGLAWDLQTQYF
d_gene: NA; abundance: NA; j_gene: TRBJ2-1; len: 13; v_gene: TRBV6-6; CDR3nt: TGTGCCAGCACGCCCGGGGGTTGGAATGAGCAGTTCTTC; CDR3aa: CASTPGGWNEQFF
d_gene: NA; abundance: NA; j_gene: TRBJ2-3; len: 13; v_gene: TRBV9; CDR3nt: TGTGCCAGCAGCGCACCCAGCGGGGATACGCAGTATTTT; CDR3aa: CASSAPSGDTQYF
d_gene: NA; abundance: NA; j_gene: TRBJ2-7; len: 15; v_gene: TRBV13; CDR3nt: TGTGCCAGCAGCACGGCCGTCGAAGGCCCCTACGAGCAGTACTTC; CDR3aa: CASSTAVEGPYEQYF
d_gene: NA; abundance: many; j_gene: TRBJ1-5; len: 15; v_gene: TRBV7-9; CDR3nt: TGTGCCAGCAGCTTAGCCGGGACCGCCTATCAGCCCCAGCATTTT; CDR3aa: CASSLAGTAYQPQHF
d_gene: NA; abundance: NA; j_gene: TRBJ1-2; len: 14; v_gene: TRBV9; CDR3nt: TGTGCCAGCAGCCCACTGACAGCGGCGCACGGCTACACCTTC; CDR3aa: CASSPLTAAHGYTF
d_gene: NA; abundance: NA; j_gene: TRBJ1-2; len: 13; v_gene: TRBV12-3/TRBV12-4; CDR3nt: TGTGCCAGCAGTCCAATGGGCATTTATGGCTACACCTTC; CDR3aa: CASSPMGIYGYTF
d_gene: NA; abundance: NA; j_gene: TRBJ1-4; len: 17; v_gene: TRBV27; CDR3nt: TGTGCCAGCAGTTTCCTCCACCGGGATAAGGCTAATGAAAAACTGTTTTTT; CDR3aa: CASSFLHRDKANEKLFF
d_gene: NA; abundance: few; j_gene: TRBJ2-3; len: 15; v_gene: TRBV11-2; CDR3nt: TGTGCCAGCACCAGGGGAGGTCTAGCAGCAGATACGCAGTATTTT; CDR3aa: CASTRGGLAADTQYF
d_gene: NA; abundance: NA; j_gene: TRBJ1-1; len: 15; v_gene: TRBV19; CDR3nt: TGTGCCAGTTCTCCGGGGGGCGCGGGGAACACTGAAGCTTTCTTT; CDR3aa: CASSPGGAGNTEAFF
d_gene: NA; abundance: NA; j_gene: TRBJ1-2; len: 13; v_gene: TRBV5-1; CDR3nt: TGCGCCAGCAGCTTGGACGGATCCTATGGCTACACCTTC; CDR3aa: CASSLDGSYGYTF
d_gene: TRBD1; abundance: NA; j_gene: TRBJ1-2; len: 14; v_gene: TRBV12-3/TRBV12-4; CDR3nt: TGTGCCAGCAGTACGACAGGGAGAGGTGCTGGCTACACCTTC; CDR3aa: CASSTTGRGAGYTF
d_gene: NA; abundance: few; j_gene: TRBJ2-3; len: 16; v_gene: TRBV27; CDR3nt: TGTGCCAGCAGTTTATTAGGGGGGACAATCACAGATACGCAGTATTTT; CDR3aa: CASSLLGGTITDTQYF
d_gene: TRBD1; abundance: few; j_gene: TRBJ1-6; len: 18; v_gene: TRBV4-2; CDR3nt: TGTGCCAGCAGCCGTGGGACAGTAGAAACCTCCTATAATTCACCCCTCCACTTT; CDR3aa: CASSRGTVETSYNSPLHF
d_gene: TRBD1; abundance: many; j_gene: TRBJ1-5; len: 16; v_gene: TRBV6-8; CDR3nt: TGTGCCAGCAGTTACCAAGACAGGGCCCTCGATCAGCCCCAGCATTTT; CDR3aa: CASSYQDRALDQPQHF
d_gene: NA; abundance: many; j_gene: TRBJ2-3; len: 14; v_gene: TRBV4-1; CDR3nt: TGCGCCAGCAGCCAGGGGGGAGGAACAGATACGCAGTATTTT; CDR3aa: CASSQGGGTDTQYF
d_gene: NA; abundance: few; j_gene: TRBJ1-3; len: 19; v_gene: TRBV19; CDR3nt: TGTGCCAGTAGTACACGACACGGGTTCTTTATCAGCTCTGGAAACACCATATATTTT; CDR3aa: CASSTRHGFFISSGNTIYF